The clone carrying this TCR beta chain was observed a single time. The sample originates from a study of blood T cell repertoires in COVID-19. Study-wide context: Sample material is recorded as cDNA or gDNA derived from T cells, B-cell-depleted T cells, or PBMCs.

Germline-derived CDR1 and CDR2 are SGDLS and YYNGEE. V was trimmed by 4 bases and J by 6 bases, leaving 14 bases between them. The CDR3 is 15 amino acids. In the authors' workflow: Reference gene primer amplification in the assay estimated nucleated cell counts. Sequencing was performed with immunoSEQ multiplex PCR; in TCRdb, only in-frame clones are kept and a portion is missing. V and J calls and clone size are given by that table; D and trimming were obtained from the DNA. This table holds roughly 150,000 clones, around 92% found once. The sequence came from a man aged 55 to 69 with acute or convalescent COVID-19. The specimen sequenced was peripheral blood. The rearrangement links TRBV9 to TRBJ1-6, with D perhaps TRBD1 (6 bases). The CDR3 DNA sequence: TGTGCCAGCAGCCCGGAAGGGGGACGTAATTCACCCCTCCACTTT. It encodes CASSPEGGRNSPLHF.